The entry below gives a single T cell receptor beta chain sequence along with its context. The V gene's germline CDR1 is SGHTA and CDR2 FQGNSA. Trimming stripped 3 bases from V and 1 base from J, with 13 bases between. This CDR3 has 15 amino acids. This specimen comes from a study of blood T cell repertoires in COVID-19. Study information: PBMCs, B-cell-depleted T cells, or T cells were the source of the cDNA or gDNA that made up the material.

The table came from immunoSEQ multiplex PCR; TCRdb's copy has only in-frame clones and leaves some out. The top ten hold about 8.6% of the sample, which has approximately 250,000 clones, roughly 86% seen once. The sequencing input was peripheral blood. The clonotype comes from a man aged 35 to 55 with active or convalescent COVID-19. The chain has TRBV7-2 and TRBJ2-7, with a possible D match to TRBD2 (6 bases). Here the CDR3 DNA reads TGTGCCAGCAGCTTTGGTGAGGGGAGGTCCTACGAGCAGTACTTC. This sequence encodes CASSFGEGRSYEQYF.